A selection of T cell receptor beta chains follows, all from one sample in a study of identical twins. TCRdb fed the 5' RACE reads into MiXCR, producing one record per CDR3 protein. In the table there are roughly 630,000 distinct CDR3 sequences, around 7.5% of which are singletons. These data are also associated with another study on yellow fever vaccine responses in identical twins.

What was sequenced was PBMCs. The receptors here all came from a young woman in good health. Both conserved end residues are part of each CDR3. D genes are given only for firm matches. Not all rows give a size; the values are once, few, many and, for expanded clones, a class.

>TRBJ2-1|-|TRBV7-9|many
TGTGCCAGCAGCCCAACAGGGAATGAGCAGTTCTTC
CASSPTGNEQFF
>TRBJ1-4|-|TRBV10-3|many
TGTGCCATCAGAAACCGGGACGAGGATGAAAAACTGTTTTTT
CAIRNRDEDEKLFF
>TRBJ2-1|-|TRBV18|-
TGTGCCAGCTCAGATCTGTCTGAACCTCACAATGAGCAGTTCTTC
CASSDLSEPHNEQFF
>TRBJ2-1|TRBD2|TRBV11-2|-
TGTGCCAGCAGCATCCAGCGGGGGGGGGTTACAAGTGAGCAGTTCTTC
CASSIQRGGVTSEQFF
>TRBJ2-1|-|TRBV9|-
TGTGCCTGCAGCGTAGTAGGTGGGGGTGGCAATGAGCAGTTCTTC
CACSVVGGGGNEQFF
>TRBJ2-3|-|TRBV5-1|many
TGCGCCAGCAGCTTGGTGCGACTCTCCGGAGATACGCAGTATTTT
CASSLVRLSGDTQYF
>TRBJ2-1|TRBD2|TRBV20-1|-
TGCAGTGCTCTAGCGGGCAATGAGCAGTTCTTC
CSALAGNEQFF
>TRBJ1-2|-|TRBV6-4|-
TGTGCCAGTGGGGATAGGTTATTACAGGGATGGAAATTTAACTATGGCTACACCTTC
CASGDRLLQGWKFNYGYTF
>TRBJ1-2|TRBD1|TRBV12-3/TRBV12-4|few
TGTGCCAGCAGAGAGGGACAGGGCGGTGGCTACACCTTC
CASREGQGGGYTF
>TRBJ2-5|TRBD2|TRBV3-1|-
TGTGCCAGCAGCCAAGATGGGAAGACTAGCGGGGGCCCCAGGACCCAGTACTTC
CASSQDGKTSGGPRTQYF
>TRBJ2-1|-|TRBV7-9|-
TGTGCCAGCAGCGGGAACCGCGAGCAGTTCTTC
CASSGNREQFF
>TRBJ2-1|-|TRBV20-1|-
TGCAGTGCTAGAGGGTCCGGGGGTAAAAATGAGCAGTTCTTC
CSARGSGGKNEQFF
>TRBJ2-3|TRBD2|TRBV19|few
TGTGCCAGTAGTATAGGCGGGAGCCCAGATACGCAGTATTTT
CASSIGGSPDTQYF
>TRBJ2-1|-|TRBV7-9|few
TGTGCCAGCAGCTTAGCAGGGATTTTTTACAATGAGCAGTTCTTC
CASSLAGIFYNEQFF
>TRBJ2-1|-|TRBV12-3/TRBV12-4|many
TGTGCCAGCAGTCGAGACTATGGTAATCTGTTCTTC
CASSRDYGNLFF
>TRBJ2-5|-|TRBV4-1|many
TGCGCCAGCAGCCAAGTAGTAGTTGAGACCCAGTACTTC
CASSQVVVETQYF
>TRBJ1-1|-|TRBV20-1|-
TGCAGTGCTAGAGAAGTCCAGGTCCTTGAAGCTTTCTTT
CSAREVQVLEAFF
>TRBJ2-2|TRBD2|TRBV3-1|many
TGTGCCAGCAGCCTATCAGCTCTAGCGGGCACCGGGGAGCTGTTTTTT
CASSLSALAGTGELFF
>TRBJ2-4|-|TRBV4-2|-
TGTGCCAGCAGACAAGGGGACATTATCAGAACATCAGCCAAAAACATTCAGTACTTC
CASRQGDIIRTSAKNIQYF
>TRBJ2-1|-|TRBV25-1|-
TGTGCCAGCAGTGAAAGGAACTATGAGCAGTTCTTC
CASSERNYEQFF
>TRBJ2-3|TRBD2|TRBV5-1|-
TGCGCCAGCAGCTCCACCGGAGAGCGGGGGGGCACAGATACGGAGTATTTT
CASSSTGERGGTDTEYF
>TRBJ2-7|-|TRBV6-5|few
TGTGCCAGCAGTTACGCCAGGGCGGGGTACGAGCAGTACTTC
CASSYARAGYEQYF
>TRBJ2-2|TRBD2|TRBV4-1|few
TGCGCCAGCAGCCAACCCGGGACTAGAGCCGGGGAGCTGTTTTTT
CASSQPGTRAGELFF
>TRBJ1-5|-|TRBV5-5|many
TGTGCCAGCAGCTTGGTAGGGGTCCATAGCAATCAGCCCCAGCATTTT
CASSLVGVHSNQPQHF
>TRBJ2-2|-|TRBV5-5|few
TGTGCCAGCAGCGGGGCTAAGCTACCAACCGGGGAGCTGTTTTTT
CASSGAKLPTGELFF
>TRBJ1-2|-|TRBV24-1|many
TGTGCCACCAGTGACCGGGCGACAAACTATGGCTACACCTTC
CATSDRATNYGYTF
>TRBJ1-1|-|TRBV5-1|few
TGCGCCAGCAGCTTGGATCCGGGGATGGGGACTGAAGCTTTCTTT
CASSLDPGMGTEAFF
>TRBJ2-1|-|TRBV6-5|few
TGTGCCAGCAGTAACGGGCCTCCTGGCTCCTACAATGAGCAGTTCTTC
CASSNGPPGSYNEQFF
>TRBJ2-1|TRBD2|TRBV12-3/TRBV12-4|many
TGTGCCAGCAGTTTTAGCGGGGGGGTCGTAAATGAGCAGTTCTTC
CASSFSGGVVNEQFF
>TRBJ2-3|TRBD1|TRBV5-1|few
TGCGCCAGCAGCCCGACAGGGGTTTTGGTAGATACGCAGTATTTT
CASSPTGVLVDTQYF
>TRBJ1-5|-|TRBV10-3|many
TGTGCCATCAGTGAGTCGAGAGGGAACCCTAGCAATCAGCCCCAGCATTTT
CAISESRGNPSNQPQHF
>TRBJ2-1|-|TRBV3-1|many
TGTGCCAGCAGCCCACCGACTGATTACAATGAGCAGTTCTTC
CASSPPTDYNEQFF
>TRBJ2-7|TRBD2|TRBV7-2|few
TGTGCCAGCAGCTTAACTAGCGGGAGTGGCGAGCAGTACTTC
CASSLTSGSGEQYF
>TRBJ1-2|-|TRBV28|few
TGTGCCAGCAGTAACCTCACAGGGAGCTATGGCTACACCTTC
CASSNLTGSYGYTF
>TRBJ2-7|-|TRBV5-1|many
TGCGCCAGCAGCTTGGGTCGCGAGCAGTACTTC
CASSLGREQYF
>TRBJ2-2|-|TRBV5-1|many
TGCGCCAGCAGCATGACCCCGGGACGGACGAACACCGGGGAGCTGTTTTTT
CASSMTPGRTNTGELFF
>TRBJ2-1|TRBD2|TRBV27|few
TGTGCCAGCAGCGCTACCCGGACTAGACCCAATGAGCAGTTCTTC
CASSATRTRPNEQFF
>TRBJ2-7|TRBD2|TRBV20-1|few
TGCAGTGCCCAGACTAGCTTCTCCTACGAGCAGTACTTC
CSAQTSFSYEQYF
>TRBJ2-2|-|TRBV29-1|-
TGCAGCGCCGCCCTGGGGCCCCTCGCGAACACCGGGGAGCTGTTTTTT
CSAALGPLANTGELFF
>TRBJ2-2|-|TRBV7-3|many
TGTGCCAGCACAGGGAACACCGGGGAGCTGTTTTTT
CASTGNTGELFF
>TRBJ1-6|-|TRBV5-1|few
TGCGCCAGCAGCTTGTCACACGGGTCTTTTGGTTCACCCCTCCACTTT
CASSLSHGSFGSPLHF
>TRBJ2-2|-|TRBV2|few
TGTGCCAGCAGAAGAACCATATTCACCGGGGAGCTGTTTTTT
CASRRTIFTGELFF
>TRBJ1-2|TRBD1|TRBV6-5|few
TGTGCCAGCAGCTACGACAGGGCGGCTAACTATGGCTACACCTTC
CASSYDRAANYGYTF